This TCR beta chain emerged from a study of T cells after yellow fever vaccination. Study context: Libraries from low-cell-number fractions were prepared with the SMART-Seq v4 Ultra Low Input RNA kit. Points from the study as a whole: A small proportion of clonotypes was detected in both the CD4 and CD8 compartments. Once the booster was given, most primary-vaccination clones reappeared, at roughly 96% for CD4 and more than 85% for CD8.

MiXCR, run by TCRdb on the 5' RACE reads, gives a single entry per CDR3 protein. This sample yields under 400,000 distinct CDR3 sequences, of which approximately 10% are seen a single time; more than 15% belongs to the top ten. Remarks on this clonotype: Its antigen is not identified.

Germline CDR1 and CDR2: LNHDA and SQIVND (reference sequence). Trimming took off 9 bases at V and 10 bases at J, with 18 bases between the two ends. The CDR3 loop spans 12 amino acids. This receptor was obtained from a man younger than 35 who received the YFV17D yellow fever vaccine. The chain employs TRBV19 and TRBJ1-2, with a possible D match to TRBD1 (5 bases). The sequencing here drew on PBMCs, taken on the day of the first yellow fever vaccination. CDR3 DNA: TGTGCCAGCCGTGAACCGGGACGTCACTACACCTTC. Amino acid sequence: CASREPGRHYTF.